Listed here are 2 T cell receptor beta chains from one sample, sequenced in a study of blood T cell repertoires in COVID-19. The assay was immunoSEQ multiplex PCR, and TCRdb's table has in-frame clones only and misses some. The sample comprises approximately 90,000 clones, 78% of which are singletons, and 6.3% rests with the top ten. Material: peripheral blood. These receptors all stem from a man aged 70-80 years with COVID-19, enrolled during active disease.

J is TRBJ2-7 and V is TRBV25-1; possible D gene TRBD2, 6 bases. CDR3 length equals 14 residues. V was shortened by 6 bases and J by 3 bases, with 15 bases between the two germline ends. Germline values: CDR1 MGHDK, CDR2 SYGVNS. CDR3 in DNA: TGTGCCAGCAGCCTCCTCGGGGGTGGCTACGAGCAGTACTTC. Its translation is CASSLLGGGYEQYF.

This clone was observed a single time. The CDR3 here is CASRRAVYSNQPQHF. The CDR3 DNA reads as TGTGCCAGTAGGCGCGCGGTCTATAGCAATCAGCCCCAGCATTTT. The chain employs TRBV19 and TRBJ1-5; D gene uncertain. CDR1 LNHDA and CDR2 SQIVND come from the germline V gene (reference sequence). The CDR3 is 15 amino acids. With 6 bases removed from V and 0 bases from J, the gap between germline ends came to 12 bases.